This T cell receptor (beta chain) was documented in a study of graft-versus-host responses after intestinal transplantation. The V segment lost 7 bases and the J segment 1 base; nucleotides outside the gene matches: 11. This CDR3 has 18 amino acids. Germline V lookup: CDR1 SGHDT, CDR2 YYEEEE. Remarks on this clone: Its antigen is not identified.

This table comes from immunoSEQ multiplex PCR, and its TCRdb copy is limited to in-frame clones, with some not included. The sample includes roughly 81,000 clones, around 80% of them seen just once. General observations from the study: Early HvG declines after transplant were associated with peak circulating GvH clone levels.

The material was unstimulated CD4+ T cells sorted from spleen or lymph node cells, obtained before intestinal transplant. The clonotype was recovered from a human donor who received an intestinal transplant. V usage is TRBV5-6 and J usage is TRBJ2-3; 14 bases line up with TRBD2. CDR3 protein: CASAPGLAGAGGTDTQYF. DNA for the CDR3: TGTGCCAGCGCTCCGGGACTAGCGGGGGCCGGGGGCACAGATACGCAGTATTTT. The full variable domain, completed using reference TRBV5-6 and TRBJ2-3, is DAGVTQSPTHLIKTRGQQVTLRCSPKSGHDTVSWYQQALGQGPQFIFQYYEEEERQRGNFPDRFSGHQFPNYSSELNVNALLLGDSALYLCASAPGLAGAGGTDTQYFGPGTRLTVL.